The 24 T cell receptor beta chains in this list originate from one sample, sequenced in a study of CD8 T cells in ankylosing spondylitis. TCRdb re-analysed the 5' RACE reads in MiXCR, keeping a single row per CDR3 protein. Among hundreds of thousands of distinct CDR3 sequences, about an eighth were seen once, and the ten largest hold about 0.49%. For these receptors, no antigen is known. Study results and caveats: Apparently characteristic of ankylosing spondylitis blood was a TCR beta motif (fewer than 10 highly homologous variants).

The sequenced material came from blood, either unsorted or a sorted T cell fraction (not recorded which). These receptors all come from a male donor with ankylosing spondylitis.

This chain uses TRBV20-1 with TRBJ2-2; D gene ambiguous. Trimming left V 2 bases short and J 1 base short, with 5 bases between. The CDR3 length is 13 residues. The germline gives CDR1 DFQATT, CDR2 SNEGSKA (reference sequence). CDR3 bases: TGCAGTGCTAGAAAGGGGAACACCGGGGAGCTGTTTTTT. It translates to CSARKGNTGELFF.

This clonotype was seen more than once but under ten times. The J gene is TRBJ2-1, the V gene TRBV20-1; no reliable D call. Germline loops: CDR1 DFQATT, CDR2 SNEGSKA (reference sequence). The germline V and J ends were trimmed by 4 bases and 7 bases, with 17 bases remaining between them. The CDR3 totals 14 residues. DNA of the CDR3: TGCAGTGCTAACCCGATCCACCCAGGAAATGAGCAGTTCTTC. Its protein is CSANPIHPGNEQFF.

As DNA, the CDR3 is TGTGCCACAACGTTCTCTGGGGCCAACGTCCTGACTTTC. Translated, it gives CATTFSGANVLTF. J is TRBJ2-6 and V is TRBV19; D is uncertain. Germline assignment: CDR1 LNHDA and CDR2 SQIVND (reference sequence). Trimming left V 10 bases short and J 0 bases short, with 7 bases between. The CDR3 length is 13 residues.

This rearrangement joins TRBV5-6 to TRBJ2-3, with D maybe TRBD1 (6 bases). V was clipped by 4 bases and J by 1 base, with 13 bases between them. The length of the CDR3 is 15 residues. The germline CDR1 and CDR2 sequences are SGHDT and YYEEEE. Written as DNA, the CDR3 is TGTGCCAGCAGCACGACAGGCCGGGGCACAGATACGCAGTATTTT. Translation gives CASSTTGRGTDTQYF.

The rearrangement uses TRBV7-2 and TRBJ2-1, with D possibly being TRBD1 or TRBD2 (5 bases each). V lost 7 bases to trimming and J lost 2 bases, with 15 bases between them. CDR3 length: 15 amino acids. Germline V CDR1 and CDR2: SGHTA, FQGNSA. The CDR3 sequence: CASNQGRLTYNEQFF. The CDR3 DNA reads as TGTGCCAGCAACCAGGGACGGCTTACCTACAATGAGCAGTTCTTC.

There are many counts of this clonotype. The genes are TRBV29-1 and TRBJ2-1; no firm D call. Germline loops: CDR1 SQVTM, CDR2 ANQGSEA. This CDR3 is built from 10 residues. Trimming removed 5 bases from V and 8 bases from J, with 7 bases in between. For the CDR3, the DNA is TGCAGCGTTAGGGAACATGAGCAGTTCTTC. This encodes CSVREHEQFF.

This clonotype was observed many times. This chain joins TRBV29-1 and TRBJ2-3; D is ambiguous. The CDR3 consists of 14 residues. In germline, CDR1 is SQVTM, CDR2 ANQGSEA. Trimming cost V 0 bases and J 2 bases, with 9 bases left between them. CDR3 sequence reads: CSVEDRKVTDTQYF. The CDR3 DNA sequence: TGCAGCGTTGAAGATCGGAAGGTCACAGATACGCAGTATTTT.

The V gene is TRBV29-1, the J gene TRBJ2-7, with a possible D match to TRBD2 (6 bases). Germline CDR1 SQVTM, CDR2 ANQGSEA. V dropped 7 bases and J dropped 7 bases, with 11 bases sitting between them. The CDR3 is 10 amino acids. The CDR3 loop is CSAEEGEQYF. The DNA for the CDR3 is TGCAGCGCCGAGGAGGGGGAGCAGTACTTC.

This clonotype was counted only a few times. The CDR3 loop is CASSLETGQVVNTEAFF. In nucleotides, the CDR3 is TGCGCCAGCAGCCTAGAGACAGGCCAGGTGGTGAACACTGAAGCTTTCTTT. The chain combines TRBV4-3 with TRBJ1-1; D might be TRBD1 (6 bases). The germline V gene has CDR1 LGHNA and CDR2 YSLEER. The CDR3 spans 17 residues. The ends were cut back, 4 bases at V and 0 bases at J, with 18 bases in the middle.

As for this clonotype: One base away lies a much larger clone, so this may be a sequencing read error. The CDR3, as DNA: TGTGCCAGCAGTGGGGACAGGGGCTATGGCTACACCTTC. This sequence encodes CASSGDRGYGYTF. The V gene is TRBV2, the J gene TRBJ1-2; TRBD1 agrees at 10 bases. Germline CDR1 SNHLY, CDR2 FYNNEI. This CDR3 spans 13 amino acids. V shed 4 bases and J 4 bases; nucleotides not matched to a gene: 0.

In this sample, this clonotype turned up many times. The CDR3 here is CSARITDDEQYF. In DNA, the CDR3 is TGCAGTGCTAGAATTACGGACGACGAGCAGTACTTC. This rearrangement joins TRBV20-1 to TRBJ2-7; no clear D. Per germline, CDR1 DFQATT and CDR2 SNEGSKA (reference sequence). The CDR3 sequence is 12 residues long. V shed 2 bases and J shed 5 bases, with 10 bases lying between them.

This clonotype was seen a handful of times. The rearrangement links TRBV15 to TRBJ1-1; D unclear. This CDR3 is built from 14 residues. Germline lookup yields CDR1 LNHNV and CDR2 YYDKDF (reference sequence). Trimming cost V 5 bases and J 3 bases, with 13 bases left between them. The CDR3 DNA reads TGTGCCACCAGCCCTGGAATCGCGGACACTGAAGCTTTCTTT. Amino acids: CATSPGIADTEAFF.

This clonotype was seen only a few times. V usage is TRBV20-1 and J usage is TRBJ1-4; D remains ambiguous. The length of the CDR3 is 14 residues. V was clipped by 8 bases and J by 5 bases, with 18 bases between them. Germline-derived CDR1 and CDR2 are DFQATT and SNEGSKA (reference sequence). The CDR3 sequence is CSTPDRYSNEKLFF. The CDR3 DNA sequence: TGCAGTACCCCCGACCGGTACTCGAATGAAAAACTGTTTTTT.

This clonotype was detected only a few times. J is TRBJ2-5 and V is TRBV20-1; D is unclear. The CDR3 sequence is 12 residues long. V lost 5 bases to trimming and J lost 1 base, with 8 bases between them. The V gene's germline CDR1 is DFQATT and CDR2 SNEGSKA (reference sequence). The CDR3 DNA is TGCAGTGCTTGGACCGTCCAAGAGACCCAGTACTTC. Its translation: CSAWTVQETQYF.

The CDR3 sequence is CASSRWDRTYEQYF. CDR3 DNA sequence: TGTGCCAGCAGCCGATGGGACAGAACCTACGAGCAGTACTTC. The rearrangement links TRBV3-1 to TRBJ2-7; 7 bases map to TRBD1. The length of the CDR3 is 14 residues. The ends lost 4 bases at V and 2 bases at J; junction bases unmatched: 5. Germline values: CDR1 LGHDT, CDR2 YNNKEL (reference sequence).

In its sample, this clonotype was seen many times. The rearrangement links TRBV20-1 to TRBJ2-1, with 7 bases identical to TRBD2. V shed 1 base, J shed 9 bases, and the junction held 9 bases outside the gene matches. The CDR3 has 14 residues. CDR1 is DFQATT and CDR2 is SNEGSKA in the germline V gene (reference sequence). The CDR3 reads CSARAGGPSSEQFF. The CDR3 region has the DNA TGCAGTGCTAGAGCGGGGGGTCCCTCGTCTGAGCAGTTCTTC.

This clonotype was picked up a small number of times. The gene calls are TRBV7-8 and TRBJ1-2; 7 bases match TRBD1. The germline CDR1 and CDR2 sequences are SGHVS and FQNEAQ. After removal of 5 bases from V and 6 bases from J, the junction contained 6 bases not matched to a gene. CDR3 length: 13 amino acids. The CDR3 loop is CASSRRQGHGYTF. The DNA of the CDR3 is TGTGCCAGCAGCAGACGACAGGGTCATGGCTACACCTTC.

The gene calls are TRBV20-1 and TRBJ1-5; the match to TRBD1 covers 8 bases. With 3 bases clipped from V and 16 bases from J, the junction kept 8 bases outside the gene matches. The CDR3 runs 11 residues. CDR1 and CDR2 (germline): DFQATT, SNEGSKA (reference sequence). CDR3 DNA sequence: TGCAGTGCTAGTTCAGGGACAGGACCACATTTT. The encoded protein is CSASSGTGPHF.

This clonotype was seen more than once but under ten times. The CDR3, as DNA: TGTGCCAGCAGCTTTCGACTAGCGGGGAAGAACAATGAGCAGTTCTTC. This codes for CASSFRLAGKNNEQFF. The chain has TRBV6-2 or TRBV6-3 and TRBJ2-1, with TRBD2 matching over 11 bases. The ends lost 6 bases at V and 5 bases at J; junction bases unmatched: 9. Per germline, CDR1 MNHEY and CDR2 SVGEGT. The CDR3 totals 16 residues.

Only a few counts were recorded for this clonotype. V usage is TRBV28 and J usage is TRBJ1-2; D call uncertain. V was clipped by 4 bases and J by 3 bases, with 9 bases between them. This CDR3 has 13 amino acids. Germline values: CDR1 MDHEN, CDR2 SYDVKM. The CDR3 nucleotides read TGTGCCAGCAGTTCGGGCCCGGACTATGGCTACACCTTC. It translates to CASSSGPDYGYTF.

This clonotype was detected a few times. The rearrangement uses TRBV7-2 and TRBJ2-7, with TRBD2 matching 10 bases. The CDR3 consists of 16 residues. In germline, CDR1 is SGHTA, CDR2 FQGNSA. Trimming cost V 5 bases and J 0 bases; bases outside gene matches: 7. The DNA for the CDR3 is TGTGCCAGCAGCGCCACGATAGCGGGAGGCTCCTACGAGCAGTACTTC. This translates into CASSATIAGGSYEQYF.

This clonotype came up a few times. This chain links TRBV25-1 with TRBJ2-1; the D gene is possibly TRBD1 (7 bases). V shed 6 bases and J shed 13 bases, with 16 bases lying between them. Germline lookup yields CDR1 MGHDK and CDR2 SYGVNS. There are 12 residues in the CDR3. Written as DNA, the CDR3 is TGTGCCAGCAGGCGGGACAGTTTTCCCCAGTTCTTC. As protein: CASRRDSFPQFF.

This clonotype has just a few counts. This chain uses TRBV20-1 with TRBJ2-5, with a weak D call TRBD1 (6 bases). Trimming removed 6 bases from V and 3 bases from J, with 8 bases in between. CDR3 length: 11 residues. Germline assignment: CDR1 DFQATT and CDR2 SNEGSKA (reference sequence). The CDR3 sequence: CSAEGEETQYF. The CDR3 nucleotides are TGCAGTGCCGAGGGGGAAGAGACCCAGTACTTC.

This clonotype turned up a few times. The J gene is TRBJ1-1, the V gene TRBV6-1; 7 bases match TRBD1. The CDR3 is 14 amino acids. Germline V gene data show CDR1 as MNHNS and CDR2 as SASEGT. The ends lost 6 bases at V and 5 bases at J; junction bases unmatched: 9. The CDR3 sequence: CASRRDREGTEAFF. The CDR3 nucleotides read TGTGCCAGCAGACGAGACAGGGAAGGGACTGAAGCTTTCTTT.